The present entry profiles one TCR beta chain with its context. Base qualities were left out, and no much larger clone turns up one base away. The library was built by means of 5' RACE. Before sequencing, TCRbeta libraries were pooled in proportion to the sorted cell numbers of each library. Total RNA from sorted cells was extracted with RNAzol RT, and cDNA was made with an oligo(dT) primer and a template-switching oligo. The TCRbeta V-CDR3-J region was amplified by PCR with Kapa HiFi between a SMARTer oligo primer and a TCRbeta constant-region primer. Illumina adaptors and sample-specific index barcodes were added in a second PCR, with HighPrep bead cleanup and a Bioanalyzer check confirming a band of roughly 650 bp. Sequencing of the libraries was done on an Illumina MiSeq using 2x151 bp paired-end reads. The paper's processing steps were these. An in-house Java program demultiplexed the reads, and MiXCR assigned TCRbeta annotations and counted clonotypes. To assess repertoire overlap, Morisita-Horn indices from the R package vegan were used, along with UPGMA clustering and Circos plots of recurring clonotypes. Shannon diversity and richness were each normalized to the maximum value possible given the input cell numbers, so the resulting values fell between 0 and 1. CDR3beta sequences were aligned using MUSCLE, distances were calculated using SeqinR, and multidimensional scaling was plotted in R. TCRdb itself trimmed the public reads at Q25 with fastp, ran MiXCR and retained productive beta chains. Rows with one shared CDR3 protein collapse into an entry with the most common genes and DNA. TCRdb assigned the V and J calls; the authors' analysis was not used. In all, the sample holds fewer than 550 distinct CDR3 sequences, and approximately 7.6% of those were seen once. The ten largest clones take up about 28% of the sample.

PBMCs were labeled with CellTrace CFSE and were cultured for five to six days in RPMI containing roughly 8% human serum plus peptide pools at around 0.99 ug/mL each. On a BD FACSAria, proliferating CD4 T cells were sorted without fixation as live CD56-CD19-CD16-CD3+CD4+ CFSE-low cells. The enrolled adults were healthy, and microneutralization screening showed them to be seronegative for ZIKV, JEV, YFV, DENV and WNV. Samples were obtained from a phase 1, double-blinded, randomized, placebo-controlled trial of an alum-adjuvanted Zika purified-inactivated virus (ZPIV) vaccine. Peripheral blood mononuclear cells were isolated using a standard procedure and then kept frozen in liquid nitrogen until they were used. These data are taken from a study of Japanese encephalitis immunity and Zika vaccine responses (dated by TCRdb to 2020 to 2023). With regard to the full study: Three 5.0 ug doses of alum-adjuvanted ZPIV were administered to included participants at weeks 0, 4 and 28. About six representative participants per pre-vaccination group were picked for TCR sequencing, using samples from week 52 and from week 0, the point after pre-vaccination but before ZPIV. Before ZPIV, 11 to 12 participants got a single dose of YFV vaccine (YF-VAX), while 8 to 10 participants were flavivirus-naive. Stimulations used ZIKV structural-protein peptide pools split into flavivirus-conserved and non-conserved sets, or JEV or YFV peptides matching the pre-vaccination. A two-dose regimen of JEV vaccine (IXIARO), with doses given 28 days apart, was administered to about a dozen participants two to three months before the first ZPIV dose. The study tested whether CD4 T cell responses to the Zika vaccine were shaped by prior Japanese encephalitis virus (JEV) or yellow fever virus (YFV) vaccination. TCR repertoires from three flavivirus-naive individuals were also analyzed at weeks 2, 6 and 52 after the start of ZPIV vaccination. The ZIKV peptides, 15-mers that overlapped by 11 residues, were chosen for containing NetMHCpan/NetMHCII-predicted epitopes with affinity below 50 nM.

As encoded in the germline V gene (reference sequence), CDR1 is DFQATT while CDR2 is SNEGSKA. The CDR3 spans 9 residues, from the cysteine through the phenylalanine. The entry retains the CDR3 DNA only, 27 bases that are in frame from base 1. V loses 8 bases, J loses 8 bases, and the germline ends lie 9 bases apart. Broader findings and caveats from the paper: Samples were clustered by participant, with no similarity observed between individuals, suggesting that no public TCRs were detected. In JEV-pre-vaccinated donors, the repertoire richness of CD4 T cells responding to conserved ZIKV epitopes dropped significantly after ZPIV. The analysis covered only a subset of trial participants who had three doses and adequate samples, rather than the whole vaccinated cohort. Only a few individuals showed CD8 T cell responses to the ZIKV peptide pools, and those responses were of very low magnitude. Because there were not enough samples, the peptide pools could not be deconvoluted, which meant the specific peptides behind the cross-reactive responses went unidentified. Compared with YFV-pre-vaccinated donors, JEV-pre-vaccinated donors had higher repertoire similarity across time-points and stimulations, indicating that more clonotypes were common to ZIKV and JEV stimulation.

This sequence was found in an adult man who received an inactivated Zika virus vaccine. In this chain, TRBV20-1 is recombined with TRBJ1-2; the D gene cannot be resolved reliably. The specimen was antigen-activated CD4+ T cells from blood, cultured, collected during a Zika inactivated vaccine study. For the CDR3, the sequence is CSPGYGYTF. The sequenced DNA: TGCAGTCCCGGATACGGCTACACCTTC.